This T cell receptor (beta chain) comes out of a study of blood T cell repertoires in COVID-19 (TCRdb year 2020). Broadly, across the study: Samples covering the acute and convalescent phases of COVID-19 were provided by collaborators in the United States, Italy and Spain. The material from the prospective study consisted of cDNA or gDNA derived from T cells, B-cell-depleted T cells, or PBMCs. Deeply sampled blood TCRbeta repertoires from subjects exposed to, actively infected with, or recovered from COVID-19 were included in the dataset. The repertoires were released in a freely available public database intended as a resource for research on the immune response to SARS-CoV-2. The samples were drawn from two sources: the first 160 participants of the ongoing ImmuneRACE study, and some 1,300 subjects contributed by 6 global collaborators. The sample metadata nearly always contained a de-identified subject ID, COVID-19 status, age in years and sex. Where available, HLA class I and class II types were obtained from metadata supplied by the sample provider rather than from assay-based typing.

This clone was found once. This clone's antigen is unknown. No quality values exist for individual bases; no much larger clone is one base distant. Paper-wide results and their limitations: The amount of clinical and demographic metadata varied by source and participant and was provided uncurated.

TCRbeta CDR3 regions were amplified from genomic DNA using the immunoSEQ Assay, a bias-controlled multiplex PCR. Processing in the source paper ran as follows. The number of nucleated cells in each sample was estimated by amplification of reference gene primers within the assay. Sequence reads were collapsed and filtered to measure the absolute abundance of every unique TCRbeta CDR3 rearrangement. For each sample, productive Simpson clonality was calculated as the square root of Simpson's diversity index over productive rearrangements. Held by TCRdb, this immuneACCESS table contains in-frame sequences only and omits some clones. Under half of the omission traces to an unresolved V gene where checked; the cause of the rest is unknown. The V and J calls and the clone size are those of that table, but D and trimming were determined from the DNA. The table for this sample lists approximately 200,000 clones; 84% of them were counted only once. 3% to 3.5% of the sample rests with the top ten.

Samples from volunteer blood donors who had recovered from COVID-19 were contributed by a second Seattle source. Collaborating institutions collected whole blood in K2EDTA tubes following their own protocols. For TCRbeta analysis, collaborators shipped samples in one of three forms: frozen whole blood, isolated PBMCs, or DNA extracted from either of those sample types. V gives up 5 bases and J gives up 8 bases, and the segment between their germline ends measures 18 bases. The CDR3 runs 14 amino acids, cysteine and phenylalanine included. Only the CDR3 DNA is retained, 42 bases long and in frame from the first base. According to the germline V gene (reference sequence), CDR1 reads PRHDT and CDR2 reads FYEKMQ.

The TCR was taken from a woman in her twenties or thirties who had recovered from COVID-19. This sequence uses TRBV13 and TRBJ1-1; perhaps TRBD1 is the D gene, with 6 bases matching. What was sequenced was peripheral blood. The bases read TGTGCCAGCAGCGCGTCCCTCCCAGGGGACGAAGCTTTCTTT. This yields the protein CASSASLPGDEAFF.